This T cell receptor (beta chain) is drawn from a study of blood T cell repertoires in COVID-19. In the authors' methods: Nucleated cell counts were estimated from reference gene primer amplification. The repertoire was sequenced with immunoSEQ multiplex PCR; TCRdb's copy has only in-frame clones and lacks some. The V and J calls and clone size were taken over from that table, and D and trimming were inferred from the DNA. The sample holds 250,000 to 350,000 clones, approximately 84% seen once. The Seattle patients joined while their infection was active and were tracked longitudinally afterward. The receptor comes from a human donor with COVID-19, enrolled during active disease. The donor label of this sample is uncertain. Sequences were obtained from peripheral blood.

The CDR3, as DNA: TGTGCCAGCAGCTTCCCAGGACAGGGAAGTTCCTACAATGAGCAGTTCTTC. Protein product: CASSFPGQGSSYNEQFF. V usage is TRBV5-8 and J usage is TRBJ2-1, with 8 bases matching TRBD1. J gave up 1 base and V 2 bases, and 8 bases lay outside the gene matches. The CDR3 covers 17 residues. Germline V gives CDR1 SGHTS, CDR2 YDEGEE.